Below are 7 T cell receptor beta chains sequenced from a single sample in a study of human CD8 memory T cell subsets. It was UMI-labeled 5' RACE by which the TCR beta libraries were made. Following a re-call of the 5' RACE reads, TCRdb has one entry per CDR3 protein and lacks DNA. The sample totals 6,000 to 8,500 distinct CDR3 sequences. Material: CD8+ T cells from PBMCs. The receptors were sampled from a human donor in good health.

The chain links TRBV7-9 to TRBJ1-4; TCRdb outputs TRBD1, but without DNA this stays unchecked. The CDR3 contains 14 residues. Germline values: CDR1 SEHNR, CDR2 FQNEAQ (reference sequence). CDR3 sequence reads: CASSLNQGSEKLFF.

The J gene is TRBJ2-7, the V gene TRBV7-2. The CDR3 is made up of 13 amino acids. Germline V gene data show CDR1 as SGHTA and CDR2 as FQGNSA. The CDR3 reads CASSLRKRYEQYF.

This chain joins TRBV13 and TRBJ2-7; TCRdb gives TRBD1 as the D gene, but with no DNA this cannot be confirmed. The CDR3 sequence is 15 residues long. Germline CDR1 is PRHDT and CDR2 is FYEKMQ (reference sequence). The CDR3 reads CASSSAGTGDPVQYF.

The chain joins TRBV3-1 to TRBJ2-1; the TRBD2 assignment by TCRdb is unverifiable without DNA. This CDR3 is 12 amino acids long. Looked up from germline, CDR1 is LGHDT and CDR2 is YNNKEL (reference sequence). CDR3: CASSPQGSEQFF.

Here the CDR3 reads CASSSDAGEADTQYF. The chain carries TRBV7-9 and TRBJ2-3; TCRdb proposes TRBD2, but this gene call is untestable without DNA. The CDR3 contains 15 residues. The germline gives CDR1 SEHNR, CDR2 FQNEAQ (reference sequence).

This chain joins TRBV7-9 and TRBJ2-7; as DNA is missing, the TRBD1 call by TCRdb cannot be tested. Germline V gives CDR1 SEHNR, CDR2 FQNEAQ (reference sequence). This CDR3 is 16 amino acids long. CDR3 amino acids: CASSLGFGQGVLEQYF.

This chain links TRBV28 with TRBJ1-6; TCRdb names TRBD1, which stays unverified in the absence of DNA. CDR1 MDHEN and CDR2 SYDVKM come from the germline V gene. This CDR3 has 15 amino acids. The CDR3 region is CASSLGTGYRSPLHF.